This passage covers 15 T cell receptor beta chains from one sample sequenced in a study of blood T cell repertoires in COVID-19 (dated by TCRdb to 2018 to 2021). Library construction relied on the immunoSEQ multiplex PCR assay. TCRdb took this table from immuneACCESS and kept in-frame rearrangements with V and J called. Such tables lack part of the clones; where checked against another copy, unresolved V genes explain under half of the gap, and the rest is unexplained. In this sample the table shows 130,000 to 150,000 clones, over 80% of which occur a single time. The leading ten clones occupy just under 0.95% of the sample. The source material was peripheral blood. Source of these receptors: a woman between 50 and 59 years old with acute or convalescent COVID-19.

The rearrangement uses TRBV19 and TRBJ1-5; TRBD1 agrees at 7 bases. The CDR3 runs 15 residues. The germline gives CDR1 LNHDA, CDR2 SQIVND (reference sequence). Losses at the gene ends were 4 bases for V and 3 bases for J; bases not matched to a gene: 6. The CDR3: CASSTGTEVNQPQHF. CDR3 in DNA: TGTGCCAGTAGTACCGGGACAGAGGTCAATCAGCCCCAGCATTTT. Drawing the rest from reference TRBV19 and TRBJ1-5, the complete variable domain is DGGITQSPKYLFRKEGQNVTLSCEQNLNHDAMYWYRQDPGQGLRLIYYSQIVNDFQKGDIAEGYSVSREKKESFPLTVTSAQKNPTAFYLCASSTGTEVNQPQHFGDGTRLSIL.

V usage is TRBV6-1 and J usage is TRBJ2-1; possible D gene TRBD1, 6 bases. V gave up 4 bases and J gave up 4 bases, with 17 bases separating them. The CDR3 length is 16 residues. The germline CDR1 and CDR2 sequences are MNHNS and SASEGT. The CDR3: CASSVDGQLAYNEQFF. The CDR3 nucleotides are TGTGCCAGCAGTGTCGATGGACAGCTAGCTTACAATGAGCAGTTCTTC.

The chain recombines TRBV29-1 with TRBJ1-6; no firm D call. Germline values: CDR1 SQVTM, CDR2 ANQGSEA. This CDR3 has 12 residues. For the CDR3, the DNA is TGCAGTGCTAGCTCCTATAATTCACCCCTCCACTTT. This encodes CSASSYNSPLHF.

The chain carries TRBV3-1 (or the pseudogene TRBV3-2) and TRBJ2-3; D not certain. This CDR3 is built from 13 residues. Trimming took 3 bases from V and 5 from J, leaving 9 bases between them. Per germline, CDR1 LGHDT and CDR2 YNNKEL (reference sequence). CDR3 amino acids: CASSHLAEDTQYF. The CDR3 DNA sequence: TGTGCCAGCAGCCACCTGGCCGAAGATACGCAGTATTTT.

The CDR3 bases are TGCGCCAGCAGCTTGGGACAGCTCACTGAAGCTTTCTTT. It is translated as CASSLGQLTEAFF. V and J are TRBV5-1 and TRBJ1-1, with TRBD1 as a possible D gene (5 bases). Germline CDR1 reads SGHRS; CDR2 reads YFSETQ. The CDR3 runs 13 residues. Trimming removed 0 bases at V and 4 bases at J, with 7 bases between.

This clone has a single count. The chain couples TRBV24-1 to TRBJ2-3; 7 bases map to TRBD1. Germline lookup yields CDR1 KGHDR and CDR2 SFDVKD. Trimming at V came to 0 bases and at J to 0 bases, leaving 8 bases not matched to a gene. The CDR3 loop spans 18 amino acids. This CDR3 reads CATSDLLDRDTSTDTQYF. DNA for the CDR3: TGTGCCACCAGTGATTTGTTAGACAGGGACACTAGCACAGATACGCAGTATTTT.

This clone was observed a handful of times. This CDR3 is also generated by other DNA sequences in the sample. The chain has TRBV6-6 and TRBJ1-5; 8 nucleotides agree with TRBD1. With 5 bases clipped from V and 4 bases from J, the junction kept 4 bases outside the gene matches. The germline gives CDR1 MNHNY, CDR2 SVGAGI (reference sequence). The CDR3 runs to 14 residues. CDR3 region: CASSGQGRNQPQHF. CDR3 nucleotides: TGTGCCAGCAGTGGACAGGGAAGGAATCAGCCCCAGCATTTT.

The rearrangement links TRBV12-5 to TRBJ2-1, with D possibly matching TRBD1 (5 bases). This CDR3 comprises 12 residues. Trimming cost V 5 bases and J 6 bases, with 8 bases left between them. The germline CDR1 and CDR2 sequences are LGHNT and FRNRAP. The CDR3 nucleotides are TGTGCTAGTGGTAGAAGGGGCAATGAGCAGTTCTTC. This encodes CASGRRGNEQFF.

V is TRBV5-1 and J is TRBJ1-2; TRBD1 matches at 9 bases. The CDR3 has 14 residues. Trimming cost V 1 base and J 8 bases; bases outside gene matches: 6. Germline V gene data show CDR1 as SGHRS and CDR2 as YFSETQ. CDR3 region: CASSLTGGVGGYTF. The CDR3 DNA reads TGCGCCAGCAGCTTGACAGGGGGCGTAGGAGGCTACACCTTC.

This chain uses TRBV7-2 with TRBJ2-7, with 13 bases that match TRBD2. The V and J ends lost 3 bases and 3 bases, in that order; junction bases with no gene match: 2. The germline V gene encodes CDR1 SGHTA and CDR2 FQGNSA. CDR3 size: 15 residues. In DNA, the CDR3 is TGTGCCAGCAGCTTTACTAGCGGGAGGGGCTACGAGCAGTACTTC. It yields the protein CASSFTSGRGYEQYF.

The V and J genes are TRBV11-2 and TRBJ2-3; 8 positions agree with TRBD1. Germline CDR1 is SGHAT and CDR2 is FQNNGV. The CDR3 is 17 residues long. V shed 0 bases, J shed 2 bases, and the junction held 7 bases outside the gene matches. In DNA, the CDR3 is TGTGCCAGCAGCTTAGATCCAGGGGGCGCGGCCACAGATACGCAGTATTTT. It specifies CASSLDPGGAATDTQYF.

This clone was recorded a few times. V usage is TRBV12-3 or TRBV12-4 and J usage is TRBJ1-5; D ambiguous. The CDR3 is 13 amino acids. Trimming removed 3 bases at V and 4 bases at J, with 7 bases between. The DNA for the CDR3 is TGTGCCAGCAGTTTGCAGCGTAATCAGCCCCAGCATTTT. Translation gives CASSLQRNQPQHF.

The CDR3 spells CASSLRGWGEAFF. The CDR3 coding sequence is TGTGCCAGCAGCTTAAGGGGTTGGGGAGAAGCTTTCTTT. The V gene is TRBV7-2, the J gene TRBJ1-1, with TRBD1 as a possible D gene (5 bases). The V gene's germline CDR1 is SGHTA and CDR2 FQGNSA. The V and J ends lost 2 bases and 8 bases respectively, with 12 bases between them. The CDR3 contains 13 residues. The full variable domain, rest sourced from reference TRBV7-2 and TRBJ1-1, is GAGVSQSPSNKVTEKGKDVELRCDPISGHTALYWYRQSLGQGLEFLIYFQGNSAPDKSGLPSDRFSAERTGGSVSTLTIQRTQQEDSAVYLCASSLRGWGEAFFGQGTRLTVV.

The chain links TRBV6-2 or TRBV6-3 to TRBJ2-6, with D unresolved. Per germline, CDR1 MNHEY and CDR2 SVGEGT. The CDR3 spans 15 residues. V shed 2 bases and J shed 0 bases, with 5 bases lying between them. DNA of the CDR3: TGTGCCAGCAGTTACATCGGCTCTGGGGCCAACGTCCTGACTTTC. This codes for CASSYIGSGANVLTF.

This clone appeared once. CDR3 amino acids: CACRDSLSLAFF. CDR3 sequence (DNA): TGTGCCTGCCGGGACAGTTTGTCTCTAGCTTTCTTT. The genes are TRBV30 and TRBJ1-1, with 7 bases matching TRBD1. Trimming at V came to 6 bases and at J to 10 bases, leaving 11 bases not matched to a gene. The CDR3 consists of 12 residues. Germline CDR1 reads GTSNPN; CDR2 reads SVGIG (reference sequence).